Listed below are T cell receptor beta chains from one sample, sequenced in a study of identical twins. TCRdb re-called the 5' RACE reads through MiXCR, storing one row per CDR3 protein. The data contain 200,000 to 250,000 distinct CDR3 sequences, about 7.5% of them singletons. These data are also associated with another study on yellow fever vaccine responses in identical twins.

Sequenced sample: memory (CD45RO+) T cells sorted from blood. Every receptor here comes from a woman aged 18-30 years in good health. The CDR3 runs from the conserved cysteine through the conserved F or W. A D gene is named only where the DNA matches it firmly. Clone size appears in some rows only: once, few, many, or a class for an expanded clone.

V,size,J,D,DNA,CDR3
TRBV6-1,many,TRBJ1-1,-,TGTGCGAGCGGTGAAGGATACACTGAAGCTTTCTTT,CASGEGYTEAFF
TRBV2,few,TRBJ2-2,-,TGTGCCAGCACCAGGGAGAACACCGGGGAGCTGTTTTTT,CASTRENTGELFF
TRBV9,many,TRBJ2-6,-,TGTGCCAGCGCTACGCTGGGATTTGGGGCCAACGTCCTGACTTTC,CASATLGFGANVLTF
TRBV5-1,-,TRBJ2-5,-,TGCGCCAGCGGCTTGGCCGGGACCGCGCCGGAGACCCAGTACTTC,CASGLAGTAPETQYF
TRBV20-1,-,TRBJ2-3,-,TGCAGGGTACAAGGAACACGCACAGATACGCAGTATTTT,CRVQGTRTDTQYF
TRBV28,many,TRBJ2-5,-,TGTGCCAGCAGTTTTGAGACCCAGTACTTC,CASSFETQYF
TRBV6-5,few,TRBJ2-5,-,TGTGCCAGCAGTTACGGCGGAGGTCGTGAGTACTTC,CASSYGGGREYF
TRBV6-1,many,TRBJ1-3,-,TGTGCCAGCAGGCAGATTGGGGGTGGAAACACCATATATTTT,CASRQIGGGNTIYF
TRBV28,many,TRBJ2-7,-,TGTGCCAGCAGTTTAATGGGGACCGACTACTCCTACGAGCAGTACTTC,CASSLMGTDYSYEQYF
TRBV20-1,few,TRBJ1-2,-,TGCAGTGCTAGGTTCCGGGGCCAGGCGAACTATGGCTACACCTTC,CSARFRGQANYGYTF
TRBV5-1,few,TRBJ1-1,TRBD1,TGCGCCAGCAGCGCCGACAGGGCGGGCACTGAAGCTTTCTTT,CASSADRAGTEAFF
TRBV6-6,-,TRBJ1-5,TRBD1,TGTGCCAGCAGCCGCGACAGGGCGCTCAATCAGCCCCAGCATTTT,CASSRDRALNQPQHF
TRBV6-5,many,TRBJ2-3,-,TGTGCCAGCAGTTACCGACTAGTTCAATCGGATACGCAGTATTTT,CASSYRLVQSDTQYF
TRBV7-2,-,TRBJ2-5,-,TGTGCCAGCAGCCCCTACCAAGAGACCCAGTACTTC,CASSPYQETQYF
TRBV5-1,-,TRBJ2-5,-,TGCGCCAGCAGCAGGATAGGCCGGGAGACCCAGTACTTC,CASSRIGRETQYF
TRBV6-5,few,TRBJ2-3,-,TGTGCCAGCAGTTACTCCCCGGGGGGCACAGATACGCAGTATTTT,CASSYSPGGTDTQYF
TRBV3-1,few,TRBJ2-7,TRBD2,TGTGCCAGCAGCCAAGAGTTGCGGGGGGCCCCTAGAAAGTACTTC,CASSQELRGAPRKYF
TRBV29-1,many,TRBJ2-5,TRBD1,TGCAGCGTTGAAGAGGCAGGGGGCGCGAAGACCCAGTACTTC,CSVEEAGGAKTQYF
TRBV29-1,few,TRBJ2-1,-,TGCAGCGTTGAGGGGGCGATGGGTGAGCAGTTCTTC,CSVEGAMGEQFF
TRBV5-8,many,TRBJ2-4,-,TGTGCCAGCAGCTTGAACAGGGCGGGTATTCAGTACTTC,CASSLNRAGIQYF
TRBV12-3/TRBV12-4,few,TRBJ1-4,-,TGTGCCAGCAGCCCAGGGAAGAGCCTCAAAACTAATGAAAAACTGTTTTTT,CASSPGKSLKTNEKLFF
TRBV5-1,many,TRBJ2-7,TRBD2,TGCGCCAGCAGTCTTAGGAGCGGGGGAGCTTACGAGCAGTACTTC,CASSLRSGGAYEQYF
TRBV5-1,many,TRBJ2-3,TRBD1,TGCGCCAGCAGGCCCGGACAGGGTGGGACAGATACGCAGTATTTT,CASRPGQGGTDTQYF
TRBV20-1,-,TRBJ2-7,TRBD1,TGCAGTGCTAGCGGGACAGGGTCCTACGAGCAGTACTTC,CSASGTGSYEQYF
TRBV2,many,TRBJ2-1,-,TGTGCCAGCAGTGACCCCTCGGGTCCGTTCTTC,CASSDPSGPFF
TRBV27,many,TRBJ2-7,-,TGTGCCAGCAGTTTAAGGGCAGCGAACTTCTACGAGCAGTACTTC,CASSLRAANFYEQYF
TRBV3-1,many,TRBJ2-1,TRBD2,TGTGCCAGCACCCCGAGCGGGGGCTGGAATGAGCAGTTCTTC,CASTPSGGWNEQFF
TRBV5-1,-,TRBJ1-3,-,TGCGCCAGCAGGCGGACGGAGAACTCTGGAAACACCATATATTTT,CASRRTENSGNTIYF
TRBV9,-,TRBJ2-3,-,TGTGCCAGCAGCGTAGGGGTTAACACAGATACGCAGTATTTT,CASSVGVNTDTQYF
TRBV7-2,many,TRBJ2-2,-,TGTGCCAGTCAAGAGGGGCCCATAAAGACCGGGGAGCTGTTTTTT,CASQEGPIKTGELFF
TRBV5-1,few,TRBJ2-3,-,TGCGCCAGCAGCGTGGACAACACAGATACGCAGTATTTT,CASSVDNTDTQYF
TRBV4-3,-,TRBJ1-1,-,TGCGCCAGCAGCCAAGTTCGGATGAACACTGAAGCTTTCTTT,CASSQVRMNTEAFF
TRBV2,-,TRBJ2-6,-,TGTGCCAGCAGTGAAGCGGGGCTTGGGGCCAACGTCCTGACTTTC,CASSEAGLGANVLTF
TRBV11-2,few,TRBJ2-7,TRBD2,TGTGCCAGCAGCACAAGCGGGAGTATCTACGAGCAGTACTTC,CASSTSGSIYEQYF
TRBV20-1,few,TRBJ2-3,TRBD2,TGCAGTGCCTTCCTCCCTAGCGGGAGAGGACCGTATACGCAGTATTTT,CSAFLPSGRGPYTQYF